The rows below give T cell receptor beta chains drawn from one sample of a study of control samples from healthy donors and cancer patients. The protocol was immunoSEQ multiplex PCR, while the TCRdb copy is restricted to in-frame clones and leaves out a portion. In the table there are approximately 170,000 clones, roughly 90% of which are singletons. Sequencing was performed on blood. Source of these receptors: a woman aged 25 to 39 in good health. Each CDR3 is given with its conserved first and last residue. Fields, in order: D gene, J gene, clone size, CDR3 length, V gene, CDR3 DNA, CDR3 protein. A D gene is named only where the DNA matches it firmly. Some rows mark clone size as missing; the rest say once, few, many or name a class of expanded clone.

D gene: TRBD1; J gene: TRBJ2-7; clone size: once; CDR3 length: 14; V gene: TRBV28; CDR3 DNA: TGTGCCAGCAGTTTCGACAGGGGGCGCGGTGAGCAGTACTTC; CDR3 protein: CASSFDRGRGEQYF
D gene: .; J gene: TRBJ2-3; clone size: .; CDR3 length: 17; V gene: TRBV28; CDR3 DNA: TGTGCCAGCAGTTCGGGACCCCTAAACCCTAGCACAGATACGCAGTATTTT; CDR3 protein: CASSSGPLNPSTDTQYF
D gene: .; J gene: TRBJ1-1; clone size: few; CDR3 length: 13; V gene: TRBV6-5; CDR3 DNA: TGTGCCAGCAGAAGACAGGCGAACACTGAAGCTTTCTTT; CDR3 protein: CASRRQANTEAFF
D gene: TRBD1; J gene: TRBJ2-5; clone size: .; CDR3 length: 14; V gene: TRBV11-3; CDR3 DNA: TGTGCCAGCAGCTTACGACAGGGGGCAGAGACCCAGTACTTC; CDR3 protein: CASSLRQGAETQYF
D gene: .; J gene: TRBJ1-3; clone size: .; CDR3 length: 15; V gene: TRBV6-1; CDR3 DNA: TGTGCCAGCAGTGAACGAGCGCTCTCTGGAAACACCATATATTTT; CDR3 protein: CASSERALSGNTIYF
D gene: TRBD1; J gene: TRBJ2-5; clone size: .; CDR3 length: 14; V gene: TRBV7-8; CDR3 DNA: TGTGCCAGCAGCTGGACGGACAGGGGTGAGACCCAGTACTTC; CDR3 protein: CASSWTDRGETQYF
D gene: TRBD1; J gene: TRBJ1-2; clone size: .; CDR3 length: 14; V gene: TRBV5-6; CDR3 DNA: TGTGCCAGCAGCTTCACCGGGACAGGAGGTGGCTACACCTTC; CDR3 protein: CASSFTGTGGGYTF
D gene: .; J gene: TRBJ2-3; clone size: .; CDR3 length: 15; V gene: TRBV7-9; CDR3 DNA: TGTGCCAGCAGCCCCTCCCCCGTTGAGTCGGATACGCAGTATTTT; CDR3 protein: CASSPSPVESDTQYF
D gene: TRBD1; J gene: TRBJ2-1; clone size: .; CDR3 length: 21; V gene: TRBV5-1; CDR3 DNA: TGCGCCAGCAGCCGAGTCCGGGACAGGGGGCCAAATTTCCCAGGGAGCAATGAGCAGTTCTTC; CDR3 protein: CASSRVRDRGPNFPGSNEQFF
D gene: .; J gene: TRBJ1-5; clone size: once; CDR3 length: 17; V gene: TRBV28; CDR3 DNA: TGTGCCAGCAATTCAATGTCCTGGGGTAATAGCAATCAGCCCCAGCATTTT; CDR3 protein: CASNSMSWGNSNQPQHF
D gene: .; J gene: TRBJ2-7; clone size: .; CDR3 length: 12; V gene: TRBV6-5; CDR3 DNA: TGTGCCAGCAGGACGAGCTCCTACGAGCAGTACTTC; CDR3 protein: CASRTSSYEQYF
D gene: .; J gene: TRBJ2-3; clone size: .; CDR3 length: 13; V gene: TRBV6-1; CDR3 DNA: TGTGCCAGCAGTGAAGGGGGGACAGATACGCAGTATTTT; CDR3 protein: CASSEGGTDTQYF
D gene: .; J gene: TRBJ2-3; clone size: .; CDR3 length: 12; V gene: TRBV7-6; CDR3 DNA: TGTGCCAGCAGCTTAGAGGCGGATACGCAGTATTTT; CDR3 protein: CASSLEADTQYF
D gene: .; J gene: TRBJ2-3; clone size: .; CDR3 length: 13; V gene: TRBV7-3; CDR3 DNA: TGTGCCAGCAGCTTAGAGCTGCCAGATACGCAGTATTTT; CDR3 protein: CASSLELPDTQYF
D gene: .; J gene: TRBJ1-6; clone size: .; CDR3 length: 15; V gene: TRBV2; CDR3 DNA: TGTGCCAGCAGGTACATGGAGAAAAGGCATTCACCCCTCCACTTT; CDR3 protein: CASRYMEKRHSPLHF
D gene: .; J gene: TRBJ2-1; clone size: .; CDR3 length: 13; V gene: TRBV2; CDR3 DNA: TGTGCCAGCAGTGAAGGGACTTACAATGAGCAGTTCTTC; CDR3 protein: CASSEGTYNEQFF
D gene: .; J gene: TRBJ1-6; clone size: .; CDR3 length: 16; V gene: TRBV7-9; CDR3 DNA: TGTGCCAGCAGCTTTAATGGGGGGACCTATAATTCACCCCTCCACTTT; CDR3 protein: CASSFNGGTYNSPLHF
D gene: .; J gene: TRBJ1-2; clone size: .; CDR3 length: 15; V gene: TRBV28; CDR3 DNA: TGTGCCAGCAGTCCCGGAGGAAGGGATGCCTATGGCTACACCTTC; CDR3 protein: CASSPGGRDAYGYTF
D gene: .; J gene: TRBJ1-2; clone size: once; CDR3 length: 16; V gene: TRBV9; CDR3 DNA: TGTGCCAGCAGCGTAGGAGTGGGAGCATTAGACTATGGCTACACCTTC; CDR3 protein: CASSVGVGALDYGYTF
D gene: TRBD1; J gene: TRBJ2-1; clone size: .; CDR3 length: 15; V gene: TRBV19; CDR3 DNA: TGTGCCAGTAGTATAGGTAGGGCAGGGGGCAATGAGCAGTTCTTC; CDR3 protein: CASSIGRAGGNEQFF
D gene: .; J gene: TRBJ2-7; clone size: .; CDR3 length: 15; V gene: TRBV5-5; CDR3 DNA: TGTGCCAGCAGCCTAAGTATTCGACAGGTGGACGAGCAGTACTTC; CDR3 protein: CASSLSIRQVDEQYF
D gene: TRBD2; J gene: TRBJ2-5; clone size: .; CDR3 length: 16; V gene: TRBV28; CDR3 DNA: TGTGCCAGCGCCGCGGGAGCCAGGACAAAGGTAGAGACCCAGTACTTC; CDR3 protein: CASAAGARTKVETQYF
D gene: .; J gene: TRBJ1-4; clone size: .; CDR3 length: 14; V gene: TRBV18; CDR3 DNA: TGTGCCAGCTCCTCCGGGGTCGCCAATGAAAAACTGTTTTTT; CDR3 protein: CASSSGVANEKLFF
D gene: TRBD1; J gene: TRBJ2-1; clone size: .; CDR3 length: 16; V gene: TRBV28; CDR3 DNA: TGTGCCAGCAGTAGCGCCGGGACAGGGTCCTACAATGAGCAGTTCTTC; CDR3 protein: CASSSAGTGSYNEQFF
D gene: .; J gene: TRBJ2-3; clone size: .; CDR3 length: 16; V gene: TRBV19; CDR3 DNA: TGTGCCAGTAGTAAGAATCCGGGACACTTCACAGATACGCAGTATTTT; CDR3 protein: CASSKNPGHFTDTQYF
D gene: TRBD2; J gene: TRBJ2-7; clone size: .; CDR3 length: 13; V gene: TRBV24-1; CDR3 DNA: TGTGCCACCAGAGAGGCGGGGGGCTACGAGCAGTACTTC; CDR3 protein: CATREAGGYEQYF
D gene: .; J gene: TRBJ2-7; clone size: .; CDR3 length: 15; V gene: TRBV6-6; CDR3 DNA: TGTGCCAGCAGTTACGGCGACTTATCTAACTACGAGCAGTACTTC; CDR3 protein: CASSYGDLSNYEQYF
D gene: TRBD2; J gene: TRBJ2-3; clone size: .; CDR3 length: 17; V gene: TRBV4-2; CDR3 DNA: TGTGCCAGCAGCCAAGACGCGCTAGCGGTCCCCCCGGATACGCAGTATTTT; CDR3 protein: CASSQDALAVPPDTQYF
D gene: .; J gene: TRBJ2-5; clone size: .; CDR3 length: 15; V gene: TRBV28; CDR3 DNA: TGTGCCAGCAGTTCTCGACAGGCGGGCCAAGAGACCCAGTACTTC; CDR3 protein: CASSSRQAGQETQYF
D gene: .; J gene: TRBJ2-7; clone size: .; CDR3 length: 13; V gene: TRBV7-2; CDR3 DNA: TGTGCCAGCAGCTTGGAAGGGGGCTACGAGCAGTACTTC; CDR3 protein: CASSLEGGYEQYF
D gene: .; J gene: TRBJ2-4; clone size: .; CDR3 length: 14; V gene: TRBV5-6; CDR3 DNA: TGTGCCAGCAGCCTCGGACTAGCCAAAAACATTCAGTACTTC; CDR3 protein: CASSLGLAKNIQYF
D gene: .; J gene: TRBJ1-1; clone size: .; CDR3 length: 13; V gene: TRBV28; CDR3 DNA: TGTGCCAGCAGTTTACCCAGGACACGTGAAGCTTTCTTT; CDR3 protein: CASSLPRTREAFF
D gene: .; J gene: TRBJ2-1; clone size: .; CDR3 length: 17; V gene: TRBV2; CDR3 DNA: TGTGCCAGCAGTTCATCCTCGGGACTTAAATATTACAATGAGCAGTTCTTC; CDR3 protein: CASSSSSGLKYYNEQFF
D gene: .; J gene: TRBJ2-2; clone size: .; CDR3 length: 18; V gene: TRBV4-2; CDR3 DNA: TGTGCCAGCAGCCCTAGAGGCAGGGGGGTCGGTAACACCGGGGAGCTGTTTTTT; CDR3 protein: CASSPRGRGVGNTGELFF
D gene: TRBD2; J gene: TRBJ2-1; clone size: .; CDR3 length: 15; V gene: TRBV7-3; CDR3 DNA: TGTGCCAGCAGCCTGACTAGCGGGAGTGGTAATGAGCAGTTCTTC; CDR3 protein: CASSLTSGSGNEQFF
D gene: .; J gene: TRBJ2-3; clone size: .; CDR3 length: 16; V gene: TRBV6-1; CDR3 DNA: TGTGCCAGCAGTGGATCAGGACAGCTCGGCACAGATACGCAGTATTTT; CDR3 protein: CASSGSGQLGTDTQYF
D gene: .; J gene: TRBJ1-2; clone size: .; CDR3 length: 13; V gene: TRBV3-1/TRBV3-2; CDR3 DNA: TGTGCCAGCAGCCCCCTGGGGCAACGTGGCTACACCTTC; CDR3 protein: CASSPLGQRGYTF
D gene: .; J gene: TRBJ1-2; clone size: once; CDR3 length: 13; V gene: TRBV2; CDR3 DNA: TGTGCCAGCAGTGGCAGGGAAAGGGATGGCTACACCTTC; CDR3 protein: CASSGRERDGYTF
D gene: .; J gene: TRBJ2-6; clone size: .; CDR3 length: 15; V gene: TRBV19; CDR3 DNA: TGTGCCAGTAGTTATTCCGGAACTGGGGCCAACGTCCTGACTTTC; CDR3 protein: CASSYSGTGANVLTF
D gene: TRBD1; J gene: TRBJ2-4; clone size: .; CDR3 length: 17; V gene: TRBV11-2; CDR3 DNA: TGTGCCAGCAGCCCCCGGACAGGTTACGGCCTCAAAAACATTCAGTACTTC; CDR3 protein: CASSPRTGYGLKNIQYF
D gene: TRBD2; J gene: TRBJ2-5; clone size: .; CDR3 length: 16; V gene: TRBV10-1; CDR3 DNA: TGCGCCAGCAGTGTGGTAGCGGGAGGGCCCATAGAGACCCAGTACTTC; CDR3 protein: CASSVVAGGPIETQYF
D gene: .; J gene: TRBJ2-1; clone size: .; CDR3 length: 14; V gene: TRBV11-1; CDR3 DNA: TGTGCCAGCAGCATAGGGGGGACCCAGCGGGGGCAGTTCTTC; CDR3 protein: CASSIGGTQRGQFF
D gene: .; J gene: TRBJ2-3; clone size: .; CDR3 length: 14; V gene: TRBV28; CDR3 DNA: TGTGCCAGCAGTTCCCCCGGGACGACCTATACGCAGTATTTT; CDR3 protein: CASSSPGTTYTQYF
D gene: .; J gene: TRBJ2-3; clone size: .; CDR3 length: 13; V gene: TRBV5-1; CDR3 DNA: TGCGCCAGCAGCTTGAGGACAGCAGATACGCAGTATTTT; CDR3 protein: CASSLRTADTQYF
D gene: .; J gene: TRBJ1-1; clone size: .; CDR3 length: 16; V gene: TRBV28; CDR3 DNA: TGTGCCAGCAGTTTATTTGAGGGGTTGGGGAACACTGAAGCTTTCTTT; CDR3 protein: CASSLFEGLGNTEAFF
D gene: .; J gene: TRBJ1-4; clone size: once; CDR3 length: 15; V gene: TRBV5-1; CDR3 DNA: TGCGCCAGCAGCTTGGTAGGCAGATTTAATGAAAAACTGTTTTTT; CDR3 protein: CASSLVGRFNEKLFF
D gene: TRBD2; J gene: TRBJ2-7; clone size: .; CDR3 length: 16; V gene: TRBV7-3; CDR3 DNA: TGTGCCAGCAGCTCGTCGGATAGCGGGACCCCCTACGAGCAGTACTTC; CDR3 protein: CASSSSDSGTPYEQYF
D gene: .; J gene: TRBJ1-1; clone size: once; CDR3 length: 11; V gene: TRBV2; CDR3 DNA: TGTGCCAGCAGTGTTTGGACTGAAGCTTTCTTT; CDR3 protein: CASSVWTEAFF
D gene: .; J gene: TRBJ1-5; clone size: .; CDR3 length: 15; V gene: TRBV19; CDR3 DNA: TGTGCCAGTAGAGGGACGGGCTATAGCAATCAGCCCCAGCATTTT; CDR3 protein: CASRGTGYSNQPQHF
D gene: TRBD1; J gene: TRBJ1-2; clone size: once; CDR3 length: 15; V gene: TRBV9; CDR3 DNA: TGTGCCAGCAGCGCCCGGGACAGTAGGGGATATGGCTACACCTTC; CDR3 protein: CASSARDSRGYGYTF
D gene: .; J gene: TRBJ2-1; clone size: .; CDR3 length: 16; V gene: TRBV5-1; CDR3 DNA: TGCGCCAGCAGCTTGGGGGCAGGCTCGGGGTCCAATGAGCAGTTCTTC; CDR3 protein: CASSLGAGSGSNEQFF
D gene: .; J gene: TRBJ1-6; clone size: .; CDR3 length: 16; V gene: TRBV6-1; CDR3 DNA: TGTGCCAGCAGTGAAGAAGGTCAGGGGCCTTATTCACCCCTCCACTTT; CDR3 protein: CASSEEGQGPYSPLHF
D gene: .; J gene: TRBJ1-2; clone size: .; CDR3 length: 14; V gene: TRBV5-8; CDR3 DNA: TGTGCCAGCAGCTTGAAGGGCCGATCAGGTGGCTACACCTTC; CDR3 protein: CASSLKGRSGGYTF